Each of the 27 T cell receptor beta chains below was sequenced from the same sample in a study of T cell repertoires in cytomegalovirus infection. MiXCR was run by TCRdb on the reads, yielding one entry per CDR3 protein. Among approximately 700,000 distinct CDR3 sequences, 35% were seen once, and the ten largest hold 2.5% to 3%. The sequenced material came from PBMCs. The receptor set was obtained from a human donor in good health (CMV status not recorded). Some clones in this sample may be carry-over from other donors' samples.

The V and J genes are TRBV15 and TRBJ1-2, with TRBD1 identical over 9 bases. The V and J ends lost 4 bases and 5 bases, in that order; junction bases with no gene match: 5. Germline values: CDR1 LNHNV, CDR2 YYDKDF (reference sequence). The CDR3 length is 14 residues. Here the CDR3 DNA reads TGTGCCACCAGCAAAAGACAGGGGGTATATGGCTACACCTTC. The encoded protein is CATSKRQGVYGYTF.

This clonotype turned up a few times. The chain is built from TRBV7-8 and TRBJ1-1; D is undetermined. V was trimmed by 5 bases and J by 0 bases, leaving 13 bases between them. Looked up from germline, CDR1 is SGHVS and CDR2 is FQNEAQ. The CDR3 loop spans 15 amino acids. For the CDR3, the DNA is TGTGCCAGCAGCATTTACGAACCGATGAACACTGAAGCTTTCTTT. Its protein is CASSIYEPMNTEAFF.

This chain uses TRBV11-2 with TRBJ1-1; D gene uncertain. The ends were cut back, 7 bases at V and 3 bases at J, with 9 bases in the middle. CDR1 and CDR2 from the germline V gene are SGHAT and FQNNGV. The CDR3 contains 12 residues. The CDR3 bases are TGTGCCAGCACCCCATGGGACACTGAAGCTTTCTTT. It is translated as CASTPWDTEAFF.

Details on this clonotype: One end of the junction does not line up with germline, which may come from a read error. V is TRBV10-3 and J is TRBJ1-2; D may be TRBD1 (6 bases). Germline-derived CDR1 and CDR2 are ENHRY and SYGVKD. This CDR3 is 14 amino acids long. CDR3: CASENPGHPYGYNF. The CDR3 DNA follows: TGTGCCAGCGAGAACCCGGGACACCCTTATGGCTACAACTTC.

V usage is TRBV7-8 and J usage is TRBJ2-4; D call uncertain. The germline V gene has CDR1 SGHVS and CDR2 FQNEAQ. This CDR3 has 14 amino acids. The V gene lost 6 bases and the J gene lost 6 bases, with 15 bases spanning the gap. CDR3 in DNA: TGTGCCAGCAGGCGTGGTGGCGAGAGAAACATTCAGTACTTC. This translates into CASRRGGERNIQYF.

As for this clonotype: This may be a read error, as it is one base from a much larger clone. This chain uses TRBV7-6 with TRBJ1-4; a weak D match, TRBD1 (6 bases). The V end lost 3 bases, the J end lost 16 bases, and 18 bases lay between the germline ends. The V gene's germline CDR1 is SGHVS and CDR2 FNYEAQ. The CDR3 runs 13 residues. The CDR3 nucleotides are TGTGCCAGCAGCTTTTCCGTCAGGGGCCGGCGGTTTTTT. This encodes CASSFSVRGRRFF.

The chain combines TRBV10-3 with TRBJ2-5; 8 bases map to TRBD2. This CDR3 has 14 residues. CDR1 is ENHRY and CDR2 is SYGVKD in the germline V gene. After removal of 5 bases from V and 0 bases from J, the junction contained 2 bases not matched to a gene. The CDR3 nucleotides are TGTGCCATCAGTTTTAGCGGGAACCAAGAGACCCAGTACTTC. Translation: CAISFSGNQETQYF.

The sample holds a few counts of this clonotype. The V gene is TRBV7-2, the J gene TRBJ2-7; D may correspond to TRBD1 or TRBD2 (5 bases each). CDR1 is SGHTA and CDR2 is FQGNSA in the germline V gene. This CDR3 comprises 15 residues. The ends were cut back, 1 base at V and 0 bases at J, with 10 bases in the middle. DNA of the CDR3: TGTGCCAGCAGCTTAGGTCTGGGGGACTCCTACGAGCAGTACTTC. It codes for CASSLGLGDSYEQYF.

This clonotype appeared a few times. The chain carries TRBV28 and TRBJ1-2; D gene ambiguous. The CDR3 contains 13 residues. With 2 bases removed from V and 3 bases from J, the gap between germline ends came to 7 bases. Germline assignment: CDR1 MDHEN and CDR2 SYDVKM. DNA for the CDR3: TGTGCCAGCAGTTTAACGATTGACTATGGCTACACCTTC. Translated: CASSLTIDYGYTF.

This clonotype was seen a few times. The chain uses TRBV5-1 and TRBJ2-7; 9 nucleotides match TRBD2. Germline V gene lookup returns CDR1 SGHRS and CDR2 YFSETQ. V shed 4 bases, J shed 3 bases, and the junction held 11 bases outside the gene matches. The CDR3 contains 16 residues. The DNA for the CDR3 is TGCGCCAGCAGCAGGGGGTCTAGCGGGGCATACTACGAGCAGTACTTC. This translates into CASSRGSSGAYYEQYF.

This clonotype was counted at least ten times. The V call is TRBV7-8, the J call TRBJ2-2, with D unresolved. Trimming took off 5 bases at V and 9 bases at J, with 7 bases between the two ends. Germline assignment: CDR1 SGHVS and CDR2 FQNEAQ. The CDR3 contains 11 residues. The CDR3 DNA sequence: TGTGCCAGCAGCCGCCGCTGGGAGCTGTTTTTT. It specifies CASSRRWELFF. The full variable domain, its missing parts supplied by reference TRBV7-8 and TRBJ2-2, is GAGVSQSPRYKVAKRGQDVALRCDPISGHVSLFWYQQALGQGPEFLTYFQNEAQLDKSGLPSDRFFAERPEGSVSTLKIQRTQQEDSAVYLCASSRRWELFFGEGSRLTVL.

This rearrangement joins TRBV28 to TRBJ2-7; 13 bases align to TRBD2. The germline V gene encodes CDR1 MDHEN and CDR2 SYDVKM. This CDR3 is 18 amino acids long. V trimming: 4 bases; J trimming: 0 bases; junction bases outside the gene matches: 9. This chain's CDR3 is CASSSPKTSGRPSYEQYF. For the CDR3, the DNA is TGTGCCAGCAGTTCCCCCAAGACTAGCGGGAGGCCCTCCTACGAGCAGTACTTC. The whole variable domain, remainder taken from reference TRBV28 and TRBJ2-7, is DVKVTQSSRYLVKRTGEKVFLECVQDMDHENMFWYRQDPGLGLRLIYFSYDVKMKEKGDIPEGYSVSREKKERFSLILESASTNQTSMYLCASSSPKTSGRPSYEQYFGPGTRLTVT.

The CDR3 loop reads CASSLLSLGQAQLGTQYF. The CDR3 coding sequence is TGTGCCAGCAGTTTACTGTCCCTCGGCCAGGCGCAACTGGGGACCCAGTACTTC. V usage is TRBV28 and J usage is TRBJ2-5, with unresolved D. This CDR3 has 18 amino acids. Germline CDR1 and CDR2: MDHEN and SYDVKM. Trimming took off 2 bases at V and 7 bases at J, with 26 bases between the two ends. The whole variable domain, remainder taken from reference TRBV28 and TRBJ2-5, is DVKVTQSSRYLVKRTGEKVFLECVQDMDHENMFWYRQDPGLGLRLIYFSYDVKMKEKGDIPEGYSVSREKKERFSLILESASTNQTSMYLCASSLLSLGQAQLGTQYFGPGTRLLVL.

This clonotype showed up just a few times. The chain links TRBV12-3 or TRBV12-4 to TRBJ2-7; D gene unclear. The CDR3 has 16 amino acids. V gave up 5 bases and J gave up 0 bases, with 17 bases separating them. The CDR3 DNA reads TGTGCCAGCAGTCCAACCCCCTCGGTGGCCTCCTACGAGCAGTACTTC. Its protein is CASSPTPSVASYEQYF.

For this clonotype: At one end the junction does not follow the germline gene, possibly because of a read error. The chain links TRBV7-2 to TRBJ1-1; a possible D gene is TRBD1 (5 bases). The CDR3 has 18 residues. Germline V gene data show CDR1 as SGHTA and CDR2 as FQGNSA. CDR3 bases: TGTGCCAGCAGCCCCGCCAAACCCGCCCGATACCTGGACACTGAAGCTTTATTT. Amino acids: CASSPAKPARYLDTEALF.

The rearrangement uses TRBV6-5 and TRBJ1-1; tentative D call: TRBD1 (5 bases). This CDR3 has 14 amino acids. Trimming stripped 2 bases from V and 4 bases from J, with 11 bases between. In germline, CDR1 is MNHEY, CDR2 SVGAGI. The CDR3 here is CASSYGRGGTEAFF. The CDR3 DNA reads as TGTGCCAGCAGTTACGGGAGGGGAGGCACTGAAGCTTTCTTT.

This chain links TRBV20-1 with TRBJ1-5, with a weak D call TRBD1 (5 bases). Trimming cost V 2 bases and J 0 bases, with 11 bases left between them. Germline V gene data show CDR1 as DFQATT and CDR2 as SNEGSKA (reference sequence). The length of the CDR3 is 15 residues. The CDR3 is CSARPMGPSNQPQHF. CDR3 sequence (DNA): TGCAGTGCTAGACCAATGGGACCTAGCAATCAGCCCCAGCATTTT.

The rearrangement uses TRBV12-3 or TRBV12-4 and TRBJ2-1; D gene unclear. The CDR3 has 11 residues. Trimming took off 8 bases at V and 5 bases at J, with 7 bases between the two ends. The CDR3 reads CASSTHNEQFF. In DNA form, the CDR3 reads TGTGCCAGCTCAACCCACAATGAGCAGTTCTTC.

This clonotype was seen only a few times. J is TRBJ2-5 and V is TRBV12-3 or TRBV12-4, with a weak D call TRBD2 (5 bases). This CDR3 has 12 amino acids. V gave up 5 bases and J gave up 5 bases, with 9 bases separating them. The CDR3 is CASSRSSETQYF. DNA of the CDR3: TGTGCCAGCAGTCGGTCTAGCGAGACCCAGTACTTC.

The CDR3 here is CASSGSGRGSSYNEQFF. The CDR3 bases are TGTGCCAGCAGTGGGTCGGGACGGGGGAGCTCCTACAATGAGCAGTTCTTC. This chain uses TRBV7-2 with TRBJ2-1; D may be TRBD2 (6 bases). V shed 6 bases and J shed 0 bases, with 18 bases lying between them. Germline V gene sequence: CDR1 SGHTA, CDR2 FQGNSA. This CDR3 comprises 17 residues.

The V and J genes are TRBV2 and TRBJ2-5, with a weak D call TRBD1 (6 bases). This CDR3 has 15 residues. Trimming took off 9 bases at V and 1 base at J, with 18 bases between the two ends. Germline CDR1 reads SNHLY; CDR2 reads FYNNEI. CDR3 loop: CARREWGQSQETQYF. CDR3 bases: TGTGCCAGAAGGGAATGGGGGCAGTCCCAAGAGACCCAGTACTTC. The variable domain in full, completed from reference TRBV2 and TRBJ2-5, reads EPEVTQTPSHQVTQMGQEVILRCVPISNHLYFYWYRQILGQKVEFLVSFYNNEISEKSEIFDDQFSVERPDGSNFTLKIRSTKLEDSAMYFCARREWGQSQETQYFGPGTRLLVL.

The rearrangement uses TRBV7-4 and TRBJ2-7; D uncertain. The V end was cut by 6 bases, the J end by 4 bases, with 16 bases between. Germline CDR1 is SGHVT and CDR2 is SQSDAQ. The CDR3 sequence is 14 residues long. CDR3 region: CASSGSHKSYEQYF. CDR3 bases: TGTGCCAGCAGTGGCAGCCATAAGAGTTACGAGCAGTACTTC.

V usage is TRBV11-2 and J usage is TRBJ1-2; TRBD1 matches at 7 bases. Germline assignment: CDR1 SGHAT and CDR2 FQNNGV. There are 14 residues in the CDR3. Trimming took 5 bases from V and 5 from J; bases not matched to a gene: 8. CDR3 region: CASSPNRDSYGYTF. The CDR3 bases are TGTGCCAGCAGCCCAAACCGGGACAGTTATGGCTACACCTTC.

The gene calls are TRBV5-6 and TRBJ1-1, with D maybe TRBD1 (6 bases). CDR1 is SGHDT, CDR2 YYEEEE, per germline. The V gene lost 3 bases and the J gene lost 3 bases, with 9 bases spanning the gap. The CDR3 loop spans 13 amino acids. The CDR3 DNA reads as TGTGCCAGCAGCTCAGGGGCGGACACTGAAGCTTTCTTT. Amino acids: CASSSGADTEAFF.

The sample holds a few counts of this clonotype. This chain links TRBV11-2 with TRBJ2-3; no firm D call. Germline values: CDR1 SGHAT, CDR2 FQNNGV. The V end lost 3 bases, the J end lost 4 bases, and 8 bases lay between the germline ends. The CDR3 length is 13 residues. The CDR3 spells CASSFELPDTQYF. The CDR3 DNA reads TGTGCCAGCAGCTTCGAACTGCCAGATACGCAGTATTTT.

This rearrangement joins TRBV28 to TRBJ2-3; the D is unclear. The CDR3 runs 15 residues. In germline, CDR1 is MDHEN, CDR2 SYDVKM. V gave up 10 bases and J gave up 4 bases, with 21 bases separating them. In DNA form, the CDR3 reads TGTGCCACCATTGGGGTTGGATTACCTCCAGATACGCAGTATTTT. Protein sequence: CATIGVGLPPDTQYF. The complete variable domain, with remaining parts taken from reference TRBV28 and TRBJ2-3, reads DVKVTQSSRYLVKRTGEKVFLECVQDMDHENMFWYRQDPGLGLRLIYFSYDVKMKEKGDIPEGYSVSREKKERFSLILESASTNQTSMYLCATIGVGLPPDTQYFGPGTRLTVL.

The J gene is TRBJ1-4, the V gene TRBV3-1, with TRBD1 identical over 7 bases. In germline, CDR1 is LGHDT, CDR2 YNNKEL (reference sequence). This CDR3 has 15 residues. The V gene end was trimmed by 4 bases and the J gene end by 7 bases; junction bases not matched to a gene: 9. CDR3 loop: CASSPTGDRGEKLFF. Written as DNA, the CDR3 is TGTGCCAGCAGCCCTACAGGGGATCGCGGTGAAAAACTGTTTTTT. Using reference TRBV3-1 and TRBJ1-4 for the parts outside the CDR3, the full variable domain is DTAVSQTPKYLVTQMGNDKSIKCEQNLGHDTMYWYKQDSKKFLKIMFSYNNKELIINETVPNRFSPKSPDKAHLNLHINSLELGDSAVYFCASSPTGDRGEKLFFGSGTQLSVL.